These 15 T cell receptor beta chains share one sample of origin, sequenced in a study of identical twins. A single record per CDR3 protein comes from TCRdb applying MiXCR to the 5' RACE reads. This table has about 530,000 distinct CDR3 sequences, around 22% appearing once. This sample was also put to use in a study of yellow fever vaccine responses in identical twins.

Specimen: CD4+ T cells sorted from blood. These receptors were obtained from a woman aged 18-30 years in good health.

The chain recombines TRBV12-3 or TRBV12-4 with TRBJ2-1, with D uncertain. CDR3 length: 15 amino acids. Trimming cost V 2 bases and J 2 bases, with 10 bases left between them. As DNA, the CDR3 is TGTGCCAGCAGTTTATGGCTAACAACCTACAATGAGCAGTTCTTC. It specifies CASSLWLTTYNEQFF.

This clonotype showed up just a few times. This chain uses TRBV5-1 with TRBJ2-1, with TRBD2 as a possible D gene (5 bases). With 5 bases removed from V and 8 bases from J, the gap between germline ends came to 11 bases. The CDR3 is 12 amino acids. CDR1 and CDR2 from the germline V gene are SGHRS and YFSETQ. The CDR3 region is CASRKDWDEQFF. The CDR3 nucleotides are TGCGCCAGCAGAAAGGACTGGGATGAGCAGTTCTTC. Full variable domain (rest looked up from reference TRBV5-1 and TRBJ2-1): KAGVTQTPRYLIKTRGQQVTLSCSPISGHRSVSWYQQTPGQGLQFLFEYFSETQRNKGNFPGRFSGRQFSNSRSEMNVSTLELGDSALYLCASRKDWDEQFFGPGTRLTVL.

This chain connects TRBV15 to TRBJ2-1, with 11 bases fitting TRBD2. The germline gives CDR1 LNHNV, CDR2 YYDKDF (reference sequence). The ends lost 1 base at V and 9 bases at J; junction bases unmatched: 5. The CDR3 totals 15 residues. The DNA of the CDR3 is TGTGCCACCAGCAGAGCGAGACTAGCGGGGACTGAGCAGTTCTTC. Translated: CATSRARLAGTEQFF.

This clonotype turned up a few times. The chain combines TRBV20-1 with TRBJ2-1, with 9 bases matching TRBD2. V shed 6 bases, J shed 9 bases, and the junction held 6 bases outside the gene matches. Germline CDR1 is DFQATT and CDR2 is SNEGSKA (reference sequence). CDR3 length: 12 amino acids. This CDR3 is CSAAGGPGEQFF. CDR3 DNA: TGCAGTGCGGCGGGAGGGCCTGGTGAGCAGTTCTTC.

This clonotype was counted only a few times. The gene calls are TRBV6-4 and TRBJ1-3; TRBD1 aligns across 7 bases. Germline values: CDR1 MRHNA, CDR2 SNTAGT. V lost 2 bases to trimming and J lost 2 bases; unmatched junction nucleotides: 6. The CDR3 contains 16 residues. The CDR3 DNA follows: TGTGCCAGCAGTGACACCCGAGACAGGGCTGGAAACACCATATATTTT. Translation gives CASSDTRDRAGNTIYF.

The gene calls are TRBV20-1 and TRBJ1-4; 7 bases fit TRBD1. The CDR3 consists of 15 residues. Germline V gives CDR1 DFQATT, CDR2 SNEGSKA (reference sequence). The V gene end was trimmed by 0 bases and the J gene end by 5 bases; junction bases not matched to a gene: 6. The CDR3 sequence is CSARDRGQLNEKLFF. In DNA form, the CDR3 reads TGCAGTGCTAGAGATCGGGGACAGCTGAATGAAAAACTGTTTTTT.

This clonotype was observed a few times. J is TRBJ1-1 and V is TRBV14, with D maybe TRBD1 (5 bases). Germline values: CDR1 SGHDN, CDR2 FVKESK. The CDR3 contains 21 residues. The V end lost 4 bases, the J end lost 1 base, and 31 bases lay between the germline ends. The CDR3: CASSLTTGTKIGVSTNTEAFF. In DNA form, the CDR3 reads TGTGCCAGCAGCCTAACCACCGGGACCAAGATTGGGGTTAGTACGAACACTGAAGCTTTCTTT.

The rearrangement links TRBV4-1 to TRBJ2-2, with 13 bases fitting TRBD2. Per the germline V gene, CDR1 is MGHRA and CDR2 is YSYEKL. J was trimmed by 4 bases and V by 2 bases; bases with no gene match: 7. This CDR3 spans 18 amino acids. CDR3 coding DNA: TGCGCCAGCAGCCAAAAGGGACTAGCGGGGATAATCACCGGGGAGCTGTTTTTT. Translation: CASSQKGLAGIITGELFF.

Ten or more counts support this clonotype. The chain employs TRBV12-3 or TRBV12-4 and TRBJ2-2; 15 bases are a match to TRBD2. The ends lost 3 bases at V and 0 bases at J; junction bases unmatched: 5. This CDR3 is 19 amino acids long. CDR3 residues: CASSFFGTSGRTNTGELFF. CDR3 nucleotides: TGTGCCAGCAGTTTCTTCGGGACTAGCGGGAGGACGAACACCGGGGAGCTGTTTTTT.

The chain carries TRBV6-5 and TRBJ2-5; D unclear. The V gene lost 10 bases and the J gene lost 5 bases, with 11 bases spanning the gap. CDR3 length: 11 residues. The germline V gene encodes CDR1 MNHEY and CDR2 SVGAGI. The CDR3 protein is CATHSRETQYF. For the CDR3, the DNA is TGTGCCACCCATTCGAGGGAGACCCAGTACTTC.

The V and J genes are TRBV28 and TRBJ2-7, with D possibly matching TRBD1 (7 bases). From germline, CDR1 is MDHEN and CDR2 SYDVKM. The V end lost 3 bases, the J end lost 3 bases, and 18 bases lay between the germline ends. The CDR3 runs 16 residues. In DNA, the CDR3 is TGTGCCAGCAGTTTGGGGGGAGACAGGGCGATCTACGAGCAGTACGTC. This sequence encodes CASSLGGDRAIYEQYV.

The J gene is TRBJ1-1, the V gene TRBV12-3 or TRBV12-4, with unresolved D. The ends were cut back, 5 bases at V and 1 base at J, with 11 bases in the middle. This CDR3 is built from 14 residues. The CDR3 nucleotides read TGTGCCAGCAGTACACCTTACAGGAACACTGAAGCTTTCTTT. Protein: CASSTPYRNTEAFF.

The chain combines TRBV10-3 with TRBJ1-5; 8 nucleotides match TRBD1. CDR3 size: 16 residues. The V segment lost 3 bases and the J segment 3 bases; nucleotides outside the gene matches: 7. Germline CDR1 reads ENHRY; CDR2 reads SYGVKD. DNA for the CDR3: TGTGCCATCAGTGAATCCGGGACAGGCCCCAATCAGCCCCAGCATTTT. Translation: CAISESGTGPNQPQHF.

The chain recombines TRBV18 with TRBJ1-1; perhaps TRBD1 as D (5 bases). Trimming removed 5 bases from V and 0 bases from J, with 10 bases in between. Germline assignment: CDR1 KGHSH and CDR2 LQKENI. CDR3 length equals 14 residues. The CDR3 is CASSIQGMNTEAFF. CDR3 coding DNA: TGTGCCAGCTCAATCCAGGGTATGAACACTGAAGCTTTCTTT.

The chain has TRBV6-1 and TRBJ1-3; D is perhaps TRBD1 (5 bases). V was cut by 5 bases and J by 2 bases, with 13 bases left in between. The CDR3 covers 15 residues. Germline V gene lookup returns CDR1 MNHNS and CDR2 SASEGT. CDR3: CASSQLGEAGNTIYF. DNA for the CDR3: TGTGCCAGCAGTCAATTGGGGGAGGCTGGAAACACCATATATTTT.